This TCR beta chain was obtained from a study of T-cell memory formation after mild COVID-19. About the study: Largely donor-specific TCR clusters were found.

V trimming: 1 base; J trimming: 12 bases; junction bases outside the gene matches: 9. Germline V gene sequence: CDR1 DFQATT, CDR2 SNEGSKA (reference sequence). This CDR3 is 12 amino acids long. Researchers used 5'RACE with constant-segment primers to make TCR alpha and TCR beta cDNA libraries that carry sample barcodes and UMIs. TCRdb analysed the 5' RACE reads with MiXCR anew, one entry per CDR3 protein. This table holds about 210,000 distinct CDR3 sequences, about 10% found once. This receptor was taken from a man younger than 35 who had mild COVID-19 (a few samples of this study predate the infection). Cell type and time point are not known. The sequenced material came from PBMCs or a T cell subset sorted from them (not recorded which). The rearrangement joins TRBV20-1 to TRBJ2-7, with 7 positions matching TRBD1. The CDR3 here is CSARGLNWDRYF. In DNA form, the CDR3 reads TGCAGTGCTAGAGGCCTGAATTGGGACAGGTACTTC.